What follows is one T cell receptor beta chain and its context. The data stem from a study of blood T cell repertoires in COVID-19. The CDR3 contains 14 residues. V was pared by 4 bases and J by 7 bases, with 6 bases of the junction left unmatched. CDR1 is MNHEY, CDR2 SVGAGI, per germline. Sequenced by immunoSEQ multiplex PCR; TCRdb stores in-frame clones only, minus some. The sample yields around 270,000 clones, roughly 90% seen once. The chain links TRBV6-5 to TRBJ2-5, with 10 bases matching TRBD2. Specimen: peripheral blood. This TCR was recovered from a man aged 30-40 years with acute or convalescent COVID-19. The CDR3 coding sequence is TGTGCCAGCAGTTTCGGGCTAGCGGGGGCGACCCAGTACTTC. Protein sequence: CASSFGLAGATQYF.